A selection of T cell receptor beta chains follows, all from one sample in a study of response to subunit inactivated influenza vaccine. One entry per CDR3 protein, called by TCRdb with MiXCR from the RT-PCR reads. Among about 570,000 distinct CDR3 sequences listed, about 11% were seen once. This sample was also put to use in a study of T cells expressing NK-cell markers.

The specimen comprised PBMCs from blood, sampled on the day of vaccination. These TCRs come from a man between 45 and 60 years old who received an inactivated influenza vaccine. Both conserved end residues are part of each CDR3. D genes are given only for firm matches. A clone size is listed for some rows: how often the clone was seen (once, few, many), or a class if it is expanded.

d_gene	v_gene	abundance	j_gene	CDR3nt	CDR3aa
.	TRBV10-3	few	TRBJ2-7	TGTGCCATCAGTGAGTCTGCAGTCTCCTACGAGCAGTACTTC	CAISESAVSYEQYF
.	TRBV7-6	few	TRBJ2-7	TGTGCCAGCAGCTTAGCGACGAGGGACTACGAGCAGTACTTC	CASSLATRDYEQYF
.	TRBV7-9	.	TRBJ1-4	TGTGCCAGCAGCTTCTTTGGAGGGGAAAAACTGTTTTTT	CASSFFGGEKLFF
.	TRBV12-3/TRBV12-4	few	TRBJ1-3	TGTGCCAGCAGTTTGCGGGTGGACGGAAACACCATATATTTT	CASSLRVDGNTIYF
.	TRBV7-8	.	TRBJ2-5	TGTGCCAGCAGCTTAGACCGGGGCGCTCAAGAGACCCAGTACTTC	CASSLDRGAQETQYF
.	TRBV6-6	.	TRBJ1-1	TGTGCCAGCAGACAGGGACGGACTGAAGCTTTCTTT	CASRQGRTEAFF
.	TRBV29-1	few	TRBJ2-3	TGCAGCGTTGCTTGGAGGGCAGATACGCAGTATTTT	CSVAWRADTQYF
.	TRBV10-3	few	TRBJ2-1	TGTGCCATAAAGTTGGACTCAGCCTACAATGAGCAGTTCTTC	CAIKLDSAYNEQFF
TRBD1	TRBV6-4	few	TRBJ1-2	TGTGCCAGCAGTGCCGGGACAGGGGGCAACTATGGCTACACCTTC	CASSAGTGGNYGYTF
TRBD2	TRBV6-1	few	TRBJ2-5	TGTGCCAGCAGACTAGCGGGAGGTGAGACCCAGTACTTC	CASRLAGGETQYF
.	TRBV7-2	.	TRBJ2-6	TGTGCCAGCAGGAAACAGGGCGCTGGGGCCAACGTCCTGACTTTC	CASRKQGAGANVLTF
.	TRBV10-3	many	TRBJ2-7	TGTGCCACGTCAGCTGATGCCTACGAGCAGTACTTC	CATSADAYEQYF
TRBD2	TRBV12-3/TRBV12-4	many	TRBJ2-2	TGTGCCAGCAGTTTGACTAGCGGGGTGACCGGGGAGCTGTTTTTT	CASSLTSGVTGELFF
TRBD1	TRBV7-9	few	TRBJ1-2	TGTGCCAGCAGCTTAGCACAGGGGGCTGGCTACACCTTC	CASSLAQGAGYTF
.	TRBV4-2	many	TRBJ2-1	TGTGCCAGCAGCCAAGAATTCGGCGGGGGCCCCCACAATGAGCAGTTCTTC	CASSQEFGGGPHNEQFF
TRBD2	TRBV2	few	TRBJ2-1	TGTGCCAGCAGGCAGGGAGGGGCTTACAATGAGCAGTTCTTC	CASRQGGAYNEQFF
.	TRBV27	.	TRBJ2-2	TGTGCCAGCAGTCCGCAGCGAGACACCGGGGAGCTGTTTTTT	CASSPQRDTGELFF